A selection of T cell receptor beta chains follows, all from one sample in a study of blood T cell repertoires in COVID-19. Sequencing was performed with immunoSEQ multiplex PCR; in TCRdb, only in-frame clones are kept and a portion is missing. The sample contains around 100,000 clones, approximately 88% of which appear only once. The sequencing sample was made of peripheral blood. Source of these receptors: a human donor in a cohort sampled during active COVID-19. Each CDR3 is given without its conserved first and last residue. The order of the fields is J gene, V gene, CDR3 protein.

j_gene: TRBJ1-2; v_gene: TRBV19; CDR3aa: ASSPPLGRQGGYGYT
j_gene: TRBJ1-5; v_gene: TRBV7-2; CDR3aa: ASSLSSTDNQPQH
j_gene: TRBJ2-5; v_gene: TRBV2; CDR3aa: ASSEAGTGSETQY
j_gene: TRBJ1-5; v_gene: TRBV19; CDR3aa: ASSKFAGQGREPQH
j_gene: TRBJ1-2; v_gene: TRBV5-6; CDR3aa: ASSIQTGRYGYT
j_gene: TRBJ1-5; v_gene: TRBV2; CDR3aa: ASRAGGLYQPQH
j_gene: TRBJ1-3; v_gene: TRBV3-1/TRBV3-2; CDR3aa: ASSQGPASGNTIY
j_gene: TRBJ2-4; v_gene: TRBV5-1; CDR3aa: ASSSARAAKNIQY
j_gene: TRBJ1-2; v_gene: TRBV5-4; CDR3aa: ASSLDRGSAGGYT
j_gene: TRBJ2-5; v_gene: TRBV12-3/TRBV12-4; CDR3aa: ASSPTSGGKN
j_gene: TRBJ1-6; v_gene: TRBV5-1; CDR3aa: ASTLRGGNNSPLH
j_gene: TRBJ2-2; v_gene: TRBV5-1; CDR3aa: ASSSQRGRAGELF
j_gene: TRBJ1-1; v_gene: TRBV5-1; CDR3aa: ASSGTGTNTEAF
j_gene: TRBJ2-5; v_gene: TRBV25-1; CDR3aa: ASSEGGGLAGGGKTQY
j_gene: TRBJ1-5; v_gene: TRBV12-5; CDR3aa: ASAIEGDNQPQH
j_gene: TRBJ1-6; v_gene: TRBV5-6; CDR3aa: ASSWGTANSPLH
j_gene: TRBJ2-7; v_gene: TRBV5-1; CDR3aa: ASSLASGQAYEQY
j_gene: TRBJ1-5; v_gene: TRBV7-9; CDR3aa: ASSLTPTGPQH
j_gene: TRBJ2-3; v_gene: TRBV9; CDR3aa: ASSVGQGGAIRTQY
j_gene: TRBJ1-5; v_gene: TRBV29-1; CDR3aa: SVGQGGDQPQH
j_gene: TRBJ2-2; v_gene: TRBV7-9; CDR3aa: ASSSTGVTGELF
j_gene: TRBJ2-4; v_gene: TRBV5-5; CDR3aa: ASSPGGTGPFGD
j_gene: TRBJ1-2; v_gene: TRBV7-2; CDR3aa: ASSYLPGQGGTGYT
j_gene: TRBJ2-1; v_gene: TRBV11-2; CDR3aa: ASSLGTSGGALEQF
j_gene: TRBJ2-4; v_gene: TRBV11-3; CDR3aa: ASSLENTGVNIQY
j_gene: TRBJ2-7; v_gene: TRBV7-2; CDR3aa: ASSWTSGDSYEQY
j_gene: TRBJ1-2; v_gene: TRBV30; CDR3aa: AWSVGTGGHYGYT
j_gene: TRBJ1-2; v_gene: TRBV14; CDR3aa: ASSRRDSPLYGYT
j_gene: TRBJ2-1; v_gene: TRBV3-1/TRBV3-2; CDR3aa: ASSPASGGTFNEQF
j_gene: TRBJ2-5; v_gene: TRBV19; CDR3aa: ASSPLRGKETQY
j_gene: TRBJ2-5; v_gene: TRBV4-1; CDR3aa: ASSQDGAGGSAETQY
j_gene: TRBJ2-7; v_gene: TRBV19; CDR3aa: ASSSTGGASEQY
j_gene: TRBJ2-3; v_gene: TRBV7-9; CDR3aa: ASSKDSSTDTQY
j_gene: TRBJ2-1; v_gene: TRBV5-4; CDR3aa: ASSLARGADYNEQF
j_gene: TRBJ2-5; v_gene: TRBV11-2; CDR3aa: ASSSTRGFETQY
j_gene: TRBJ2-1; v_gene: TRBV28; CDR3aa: ASSPTSGPEQF
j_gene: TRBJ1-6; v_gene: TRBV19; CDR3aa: ASSSRDRGNSPLH
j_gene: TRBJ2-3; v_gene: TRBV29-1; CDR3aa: SVEVVAGFTDTQY
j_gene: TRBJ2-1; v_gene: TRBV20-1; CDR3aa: SAINGVEQF
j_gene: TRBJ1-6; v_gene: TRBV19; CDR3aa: ASTPRDRVYSPLH
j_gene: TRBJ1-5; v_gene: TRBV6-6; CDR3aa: ASSYGQGGDQPQH
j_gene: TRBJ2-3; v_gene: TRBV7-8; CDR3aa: ASSLVRRGTDTQY
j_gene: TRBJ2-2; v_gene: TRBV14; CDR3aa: ASSQGFQANTGELF
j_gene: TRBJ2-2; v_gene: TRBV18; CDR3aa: ASSPGANTGELF
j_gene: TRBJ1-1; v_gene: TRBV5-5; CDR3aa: ASSLSGSMNTEAF
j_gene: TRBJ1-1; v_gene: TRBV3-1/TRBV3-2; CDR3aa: ASSLKRNTEAF
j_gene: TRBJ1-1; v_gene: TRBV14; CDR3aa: ASREQGAWTEAF
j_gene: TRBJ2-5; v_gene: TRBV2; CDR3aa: ASSVGLAGRQETQY
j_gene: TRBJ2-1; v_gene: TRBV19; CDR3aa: ASSTTGLAGGDEQF
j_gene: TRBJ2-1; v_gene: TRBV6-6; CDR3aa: ASSRQSVGPSYNEQF